This is a list of T cell receptor beta chains from one sample in a study of T-cell reconstitution after alpha-beta-depleted transplantation in children. TCRdb processed the PCR reads anew with MiXCR; each CDR3 protein has one entry. The repertoire holds about 120,000 distinct CDR3 sequences, about 21% seen once, with about 11% in the top ten. The material sequenced was PBMCs, mostly from graft donor cells, taken 180 days after TCRalphabeta/CD19-depleted stem cell transplant. The receptors derive from a male patient aged 2-9 years who had a stem cell transplant for chronic granulomatous disease, so the T cells may come from the graft donor. CDR3s include the opening cysteine and the closing phenylalanine or tryptophan. The D gene is left open where the match is weak. Some rows mark clone size as missing; the rest say once, few, many or name a class of expanded clone.

D	length	V	size	J	DNA	CDR3
-	11	TRBV6-2/TRBV6-3	many	TRBJ2-1	TGTGCCAGCAGCCCCGGTTTTGAGCAGTTCTTC	CASSPGFEQFF
-	14	TRBV12-3/TRBV12-4	few	TRBJ2-7	TGTGCCAGCAGTTTCTGGCGGCCCTCCTACGAGCAGTACTTC	CASSFWRPSYEQYF
-	16	TRBV5-6	few	TRBJ2-1	TGTGCCAGCAGCCAAGTTCCCGCACTAACCTACAATGAGCAGTTCTTC	CASSQVPALTYNEQFF
-	14	TRBV12-3/TRBV12-4	many	TRBJ2-2	TGTGCCAGCAGTCTTAGGACCAAAAACGGGGAGCTGTTTTTT	CASSLRTKNGELFF
TRBD2	15	TRBV27	many	TRBJ2-1	TGTGCCAGCAGTCTCAGCGGGATAGGGTACAATGAGCAGTTCTTC	CASSLSGIGYNEQFF
-	16	TRBV28	few	TRBJ2-1	TGTGCCAGCAGCTCAAAGGGGGACCCCAAAAACAATGAGCAGTTCTTC	CASSSKGDPKNNEQFF
TRBD1	16	TRBV7-2	many	TRBJ2-7	TGTGCCAGCAGCCATACCTCAGGGGGCGGAGGCTACGAGCAGTACTTC	CASSHTSGGGGYEQYF
TRBD1	16	TRBV7-8	-	TRBJ2-7	TGTGCCAGCAGCTTAGTCCCGGGACAGGGGTTCTACGAGCAGTACTTC	CASSLVPGQGFYEQYF
TRBD2	13	TRBV29-1	-	TRBJ2-7	TGCAGCGTTGCCGCGGGAGGGAGCTACGAGCAGTACTTC	CSVAAGGSYEQYF
-	13	TRBV10-3	-	TRBJ1-5	TGTGCCATCAGTGAGTCCAGGGACCAGCCCCAGCATTTT	CAISESRDQPQHF
TRBD1	17	TRBV20-1	-	TRBJ2-6	TGCAGTGCTAGGGACAGGACAGGGGGCTTTGGGGCCAACGTCCTGACTTTC	CSARDRTGGFGANVLTF
-	12	TRBV29-1	many	TRBJ2-4	TGCAGCGTTGGAGGTGGGGTGAACATTCAGTACTTC	CSVGGGVNIQYF
TRBD2	14	TRBV27	many	TRBJ2-1	TGTGCCAGCAGCTCGAAGCGGGAGTATAATGAGCAGTTCTTC	CASSSKREYNEQFF
-	14	TRBV7-2	-	TRBJ2-7	TGTGCCAGCAGCTCACGCGACAGGACCTACGAGCAGTACTTC	CASSSRDRTYEQYF
-	14	TRBV12-3/TRBV12-4	few	TRBJ2-3	TGTGCCAGCAGTCCCCCTGACAAATCAGATACGCAGTATTTT	CASSPPDKSDTQYF
-	12	TRBV20-1	-	TRBJ2-2	TGCAGTGCTAACAGGGACACCGGGGAGCTGTTTTTT	CSANRDTGELFF
TRBD2	16	TRBV11-2	-	TRBJ2-3	TGTGCCAGCAGCTCATCTGGACTAGCGGGAGGCGATACGCAGTATTTT	CASSSSGLAGGDTQYF
TRBD1	16	TRBV5-6	few	TRBJ2-7	TGTGCCAGCAGCTTGGGGACCGGGACAGGCTTCTACGAGCAGTACTTC	CASSLGTGTGFYEQYF
-	13	TRBV20-1	-	TRBJ2-2	TGCAGTGCTAGAGGACCCTTCACCGGGGAGCTGTTTTTT	CSARGPFTGELFF
TRBD1	12	TRBV20-1	few	TRBJ2-1	TGCAGTGCTAGGCACAGGGGCTATGAGCAGTTCTTC	CSARHRGYEQFF
TRBD1	13	TRBV5-1	many	TRBJ1-2	TGCGCCAGCAGCACCCGGGACAGAGCTGGCTACACCTTC	CASSTRDRAGYTF
TRBD1	16	TRBV24-1	few	TRBJ2-7	TGTGCCACCAGTGAACTATGGACAGGCCCTTTGGGTGAGCAGTACTTC	CATSELWTGPLGEQYF
TRBD2	16	TRBV20-1	many	TRBJ2-5	TGCAGTGCTAGAGATTGGGGTAGCGGGAGGTTAGAGACCCAGTACTTC	CSARDWGSGRLETQYF
-	12	TRBV20-1	few	TRBJ2-3	TGCAGTGCTAGTCAGGTTCGGGATACGCAGTATTTT	CSASQVRDTQYF
-	15	TRBV27	-	TRBJ1-2	TGTGCCAGTCAAGCACGGGGCAGGGATAACTATGGCTACACCTTC	CASQARGRDNYGYTF
TRBD2	16	TRBV7-9	many	TRBJ2-1	TGTGCCAGCAGCTTACATGGGGGGAGGGTATACAATGAGCAGTTCTTC	CASSLHGGRVYNEQFF
-	14	TRBV5-1	-	TRBJ1-5	TGCGCCAGCAGCTTGGGGGTAACCAATCAGCCCCAGCATTTT	CASSLGVTNQPQHF
-	12	TRBV2	many	TRBJ2-1	TGTGCCATCCCGAGCGTGCGTAATGAGCAGTTCTTC	CAIPSVRNEQFF
TRBD2	17	TRBV4-2	-	TRBJ2-4	TGTGCCAGCAGCCAAGACGCCGGGCGGGGGGGCAAAAACATTCAGTACTTC	CASSQDAGRGGKNIQYF